The rows below give T cell receptor beta chains drawn from one sample of a study of blood T cell repertoires in COVID-19. Clones were read by immunoSEQ multiplex PCR, and TCRdb kept only the in-frame ones, dropping some. The sample contains under 400,000 clones, approximately 89% of which appear only once. Source material: peripheral blood. The receptor source for this set is a woman under 40 with COVID-19, enrolled during active disease. Both conserved end residues are part of each CDR3. Fields, in order: clone size, J gene, D gene, V gene, CDR3 protein, CDR3 DNA. A D gene is named only where the DNA matches it firmly. The listing skips clone size in some rows; elsewhere it reads once, few, many or a size class.

- TRBJ2-1 TRBD2 TRBV6-2/TRBV6-3 CASSFPGLAGGNKYYNEQFF TGTGCCAGCAGTTTCCCGGGACTAGCGGGGGGGAACAAGTACTACAATGAGCAGTTCTTC
- TRBJ1-5 TRBD1 TRBV19 CASSIPPGTGSDQPQHF TGTGCCAGTAGTATCCCTCCAGGGACAGGCAGCGATCAGCCCCAGCATTTT
- TRBJ1-1 TRBD1 TRBV2 CASKTQGLVNTEAFF TGTGCCAGCAAGACACAGGGGTTAGTGAACACTGAAGCTTTCTTT
- TRBJ2-7 - TRBV7-2 CASSFGGQSSYEQYF TGTGCCAGCAGCTTCGGGGGGCAGAGCTCCTACGAGCAGTACTTC
- TRBJ2-3 TRBD1 TRBV5-6 CASSLNRGFADTQYF TGTGCCAGCAGCTTGAACAGGGGATTCGCAGATACGCAGTATTTT
- TRBJ1-5 - TRBV18 CASSPNPGGNQPQHF TGTGCCAGCTCACCAAATCCGGGTGGCAATCAGCCCCAGCATTTT
- TRBJ2-2 - TRBV2 CASRTLTGGRTGELFF TGTGCCAGCAGGACCCTTACCGGGGGGCGGACCGGGGAGCTGTTTTTT
- TRBJ1-5 TRBD1 TRBV7-8 CASSLRDSHQPQHF TGTGCCAGCAGCCTCCGGGACAGTCATCAGCCCCAGCATTTT
once TRBJ2-7 - TRBV12-3/TRBV12-4 CASSLRRPYEQYF TGTGCCAGCAGTTTACGGCGGCCCTACGAGCAGTACTTC
- TRBJ1-3 TRBD1 TRBV6-5 CASSRDSSGNTIYF TGTGCCAGCAGTCGGGACAGCTCTGGAAACACCATATATTTT
- TRBJ2-5 TRBD1 TRBV6-2/TRBV6-3 CASSSGTGLETQYF TGTGCCAGCAGCTCCGGGACAGGGCTAGAGACCCAGTACTTC
- TRBJ1-5 TRBD1 TRBV4-1 CASSLNRGDDQPQHF TGCGCCAGCAGCCTAAACAGGGGGGATGATCAGCCCCAGCATTTT
- TRBJ2-1 TRBD2 TRBV3-1/TRBV3-2 CASSRTGGGLSNEQFF TGTGCCAGCAGCCGCACCGGCGGGGGGCTATCCAATGAGCAGTTCTTC
- TRBJ1-1 - TRBV3-1/TRBV3-2 CASSRAGDNTEAFF TGTGCCAGCAGCCGAGCAGGGGATAACACTGAAGCTTTCTTT
- TRBJ2-6 - TRBV9 CASSPGGGSGANVLTF TGTGCCAGCAGCCCCGGCGGAGGCTCTGGGGCCAACGTCCTGACTTTC
- TRBJ2-5 - TRBV2 CASRAQGPETQYF TGTGCCAGCAGAGCACAGGGTCCAGAGACCCAGTACTTC
- TRBJ2-4 - TRBV6-2/TRBV6-3 CASSRVGLRTKNIQYF TGTGCCAGCAGCCGGGTGGGGCTCCGAACCAAAAACATTCAGTACTTC
- TRBJ1-6 - TRBV2 CASSEQGMDSPLHF TGTGCCAGCAGTGAACAGGGGATGGATTCACCCCTCCACTTT
- TRBJ1-2 - TRBV2 CASSGTATPGYTF TGTGCCAGCAGTGGGACAGCCACTCCCGGCTACACCTTC
- TRBJ2-3 - TRBV5-5 CASSSTSMGTDTQYF TGTGCCAGCAGCAGCACTAGCATGGGCACAGATACGCAGTATTTT
- TRBJ2-1 TRBD2 TRBV5-1 CASSRLAGGPNEQFF TGCGCCAGCAGCAGACTAGCGGGGGGGCCCAATGAGCAGTTCTTC
- TRBJ1-1 - TRBV9 CASRDGMGPHSTEAFF TGTGCCAGCAGGGATGGGATGGGGCCCCATAGTACTGAAGCTTTCTTT